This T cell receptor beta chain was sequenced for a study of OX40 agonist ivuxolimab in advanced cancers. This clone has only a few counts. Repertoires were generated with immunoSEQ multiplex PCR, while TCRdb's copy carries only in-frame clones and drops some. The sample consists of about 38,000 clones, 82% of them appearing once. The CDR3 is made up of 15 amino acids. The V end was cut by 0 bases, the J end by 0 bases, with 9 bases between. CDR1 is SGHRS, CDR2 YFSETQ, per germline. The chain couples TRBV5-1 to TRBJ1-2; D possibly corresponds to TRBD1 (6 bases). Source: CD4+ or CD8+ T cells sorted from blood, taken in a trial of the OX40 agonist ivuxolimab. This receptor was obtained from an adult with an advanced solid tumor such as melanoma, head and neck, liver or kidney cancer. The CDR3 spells CASSLGDTTNYGYTF. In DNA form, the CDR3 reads TGCGCCAGCAGCTTGGGGGACACTACTAACTATGGCTACACCTTC. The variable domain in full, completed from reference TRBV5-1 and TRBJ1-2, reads KAGVTQTPRYLIKTRGQQVTLSCSPISGHRSVSWYQQTPGQGLQFLFEYFSETQRNKGNFPGRFSGRQFSNSRSEMNVSTLELGDSALYLCASSLGDTTNYGYTFGSGTRLTVV.